The rows below give T cell receptor beta chains drawn from one sample of a study of cytomegalovirus exposure and HLA in healthy donors. The table came from immunoSEQ multiplex PCR; TCRdb's copy has only in-frame clones and leaves some out. The sample holds 100,000 to 150,000 clones, approximately 79% seen once. Source material: PBMCs. These receptors originate from a man aged 45 to 65 in good health and CMV-seropositive. CDR3s include the opening cysteine and the closing phenylalanine or tryptophan. The D gene is left open where the match is weak. Clone size is shown for a subset of rows, as once, few, many or a class of expanded clone.

V	J	D	size	CDR3	DNA
TRBV9	TRBJ2-7	.	.	CASSVGSGTYEQYF	TGTGCCAGCAGCGTTGGTAGCGGAACCTACGAGCAGTACTTC
TRBV5-1	TRBJ2-5	.	.	CASSLGGGQETQYF	TGCGCCAGCAGCTTGGGGGGAGGACAAGAGACCCAGTACTTC
TRBV11-3	TRBJ1-6	TRBD1	.	CASSSDRANSPLHF	TGTGCCAGCAGTTCGGACAGGGCCAATTCACCCCTCCACTTT
TRBV10-3	TRBJ1-1	.	.	CAISDGQTNTEAFF	TGTGCCATCAGTGATGGACAGACGAACACTGAAGCTTTCTTT
TRBV18	TRBJ2-2	.	.	CASSPSQNPGELFF	TGTGCCAGCTCACCCTCTCAGAACCCCGGGGAGCTGTTTTTT
TRBV19	TRBJ1-2	.	.	CASSRVSGGANYGYTF	TGTGCCAGTAGTAGGGTCAGCGGAGGGGCGAACTATGGCTACACCTTC
TRBV28	TRBJ2-3	TRBD2	.	CASSDIAGRTDTQYF	TGTGCCAGCAGTGACATAGCGGGGAGAACAGATACGCAGTATTTT
TRBV19	TRBJ1-2	TRBD1	.	CASDRGVNYGYTF	TGTGCCAGTGACAGGGGAGTTAACTATGGCTACACCTTC
TRBV6-1	TRBJ2-2	.	.	CASNGQYTGELFF	TGTGCCAGCAATGGACAGTACACCGGGGAGCTGTTTTTT
TRBV19	TRBJ2-1	TRBD2	.	CASRGLAGGSYNEQFF	TGTGCCAGTAGAGGATTAGCGGGGGGCTCCTACAATGAGCAGTTCTTC
TRBV29-1	TRBJ1-2	.	few	CSVDPSNGGYGYTF	TGCAGCGTTGATCCCAGCAACGGGGGCTATGGCTACACCTTC
TRBV5-1	TRBJ1-6	TRBD1	.	CASSPGGTGENSPLHF	TGCGCCAGCAGCCCTGGGGGGACAGGGGAGAATTCACCCCTCCACTTT
TRBV4-2	TRBJ2-5	TRBD2	.	CASSQEPLAGGRETQYF	TGTGCCAGCAGCCAAGAACCCCTGGCGGGGGGGCGGGAGACCCAGTACTTC
TRBV7-2	TRBJ2-3	.	.	CASSPNRLPSTDTQYF	TGTGCCAGCAGCCCTAACAGGCTACCAAGCACAGATACGCAGTATTTT
TRBV6-1	TRBJ1-1	.	.	CATVGASGTEAFF	TGTGCCACCGTAGGGGCATCCGGCACTGAAGCTTTCTTT
TRBV5-6	TRBJ2-5	TRBD2	.	CASSLDTRRGGQETQYF	TGTGCCAGCAGCTTGGATACAAGACGGGGGGGCCAAGAGACCCAGTACTTC
TRBV2	TRBJ1-5	TRBD1	.	CASSGQGYVSNQPQHF	TGTGCCAGCAGCGGACAGGGTTATGTTAGCAATCAGCCCCAGCATTTT
TRBV4-3	TRBJ2-1	.	.	CASSQEAPGDYNEQFF	TGCGCCAGCAGCCAAGAAGCGCCAGGGGACTACAATGAGCAGTTCTTC
TRBV2	TRBJ2-3	TRBD2	.	CASKWGLATSTDTQYF	TGTGCCAGCAAGTGGGGACTAGCGACTAGCACAGATACGCAGTATTTT
TRBV5-6	TRBJ1-2	TRBD1	few	CASSFLGQGPGTF	TGTGCCAGCAGCTTTCTGGGACAGGGTCCTGGCACCTTC
TRBV7-2	TRBJ2-2	TRBD2	.	CASSPTLSGRASGELFF	TGTGCCAGCAGCCCTACACTATCAGGGAGGGCCTCCGGGGAGCTGTTTTTT
TRBV5-4	TRBJ2-2	.	once	CASSYPIGGPGELFF	TGTGCCAGCAGCTACCCGATAGGCGGCCCCGGGGAGCTGTTTTTT